The 31 T cell receptor beta chains given below trace back to one sample, sequenced in a study of T cell responses to AZD1222 COVID-19 vaccine. Only in-frame clones appear in the TCRdb table, and some are missing; sequencing was by immunoSEQ multiplex PCR. The table has roughly 100,000 clones, just over 90% seen once; the top ten hold 6.5% to 10%. Sample: peripheral blood, taken 28 days after the second AZD1222 dose. The receptors were sampled from an adult who received the AZD1222 COVID-19 vaccine.

CDR3 region: CASSLVVRNTEAFF. The CDR3, as DNA: TGCGCCAGCAGCTTGGTAGTAAGGAACACTGAAGCTTTCTTT. The chain uses TRBV5-1 and TRBJ1-1, with D unclear. Looked up from germline, CDR1 is SGHRS and CDR2 is YFSETQ. Trimming shortened V by 0 bases and J by 1 base, and 7 bases separated the two germline ends. The CDR3 runs to 14 residues.

The rearrangement uses TRBV9 and TRBJ2-7; 9 nucleotides match TRBD2. The CDR3 totals 14 residues. Germline V gene data show CDR1 as SGDLS and CDR2 as YYNGEE. With 4 bases clipped from V and 1 base from J, the junction kept 3 bases outside the gene matches. The CDR3 loop is CASSLAGASYEQYF. The CDR3 DNA follows: TGTGCCAGCAGCTTAGCGGGAGCGTCCTACGAGCAGTACTTC.

The rearrangement uses TRBV28 and TRBJ2-3; 10 positions agree with TRBD2. CDR3 size: 15 residues. V gave up 7 bases and J gave up 2 bases; unmatched junction bases: 6. Looked up from germline, CDR1 is MDHEN and CDR2 is SYDVKM. The CDR3 loop is CASISGRSHTDTQYF. The CDR3 DNA reads as TGTGCCAGCATTAGCGGGAGGTCCCACACAGATACGCAGTATTTT.

This clone was detected only a few times. The rearrangement links TRBV5-5 to TRBJ1-3, with 7 positions matching TRBD1. V trimming: 4 bases; J trimming: 16 bases; junction bases outside the gene matches: 17. CDR1 and CDR2 (germline): SGHKS, YYEKEE (reference sequence). The CDR3 spans 14 residues. The CDR3 nucleotides read TGTGCCAGCAGCGGGTGGAATTTTCCGGGACAGTCCTATTTT. It is translated as CASSGWNFPGQSYF.

J is TRBJ2-3 and V is TRBV25-1; the match to TRBD2 covers 14 bases. The CDR3 is 16 amino acids. Germline CDR1 reads MGHDK; CDR2 reads SYGVNS. V trimming: 5 bases; J trimming: 5 bases; junction bases outside the gene matches: 6. The CDR3 loop reads CASSKGLAGGGDTQYF. CDR3 DNA sequence: TGTGCCAGCAGTAAAGGACTAGCGGGAGGAGGAGATACGCAGTATTTT.

V gene TRBV24-1 combines with J gene TRBJ1-2; 10 bases line up with TRBD1. After removal of 4 bases from V and 2 bases from J, the junction contained 3 bases not matched to a gene. This CDR3 contains 15 residues. Germline V gene data show CDR1 as KGHDR and CDR2 as SFDVKD. The CDR3 here is CATSDPGQGNYGYTF. The CDR3, as DNA: TGTGCCACCAGTGACCCGGGACAGGGGAACTATGGCTACACCTTC.

The J gene is TRBJ2-2, the V gene TRBV5-1; D unresolved. Trimming took off 4 bases at V and 3 bases at J, with 13 bases between the two ends. CDR1 is SGHRS, CDR2 YFSETQ, per germline. The CDR3 runs to 15 residues. The CDR3 DNA is TGCGCCAGCAGCCCCGACCGGCTATACACCGGGGAGCTGTTTTTT. Encoded protein: CASSPDRLYTGELFF.

V usage is TRBV5-1 and J usage is TRBJ1-2, with D unclear. The V end lost 4 bases, the J end lost 7 bases, and 11 bases lay between the germline ends. Germline CDR1 SGHRS, CDR2 YFSETQ. This CDR3 has 12 residues. CDR3 sequence reads: CASSSTQTGYTF. The CDR3 DNA reads TGCGCCAGCAGCAGCACGCAGACTGGCTACACCTTC.

In its sample, this clone was seen a few times. The V and J genes are TRBV6-5 and TRBJ1-5; D remains ambiguous. V lost 4 bases and J lost 2, with 9 bases in between. The CDR3 contains 14 residues. CDR1 and CDR2 (germline): MNHEY, SVGAGI. The CDR3 nucleotides are TGTGCCAGCAGTTTCTCGGCAGGCAATCAGCCCCAGCATTTT. It codes for CASSFSAGNQPQHF.

The J gene is TRBJ2-1, the V gene TRBV21-1; TRBD2 is taken as the D call from the table, unchecked against the DNA. TRBV21-1 is recorded as a pseudogene. There are 17 residues in the CDR3. The CDR3 region has the DNA TGTGCCAGCAGCAAAGCACACGGGGGAGCTGCCTACAATGAGCAGTTCTTC. Its translation is CASSKAHGGAAYNEQFF.

The chain couples TRBV5-8 to TRBJ1-5; D not resolved. Trimming took 2 bases from V and 2 from J, leaving 5 bases between them. The length of the CDR3 is 13 residues. CDR1 is SGHTS, CDR2 YDEGEE, per germline. CDR3 sequence reads: CASSFNRNQPQHF. The DNA of the CDR3 is TGTGCCAGCAGCTTTAATCGCAATCAGCCCCAGCATTTT.

V usage is TRBV10-3 and J usage is TRBJ1-6; 8 bases map to TRBD1. The J segment lost 0 bases and the V segment lost 8 bases, leaving 12 bases of the junction unmatched. Per the germline V gene, CDR1 is ENHRY and CDR2 is SYGVKD. The CDR3 is made up of 18 amino acids. CDR3 amino acids: CAIPRDRSTSSYNSPLHF. The CDR3 DNA reads as TGTGCCATCCCCCGGGACAGGTCCACTAGCTCCTATAATTCACCCCTCCACTTT.

This chain joins TRBV24-1 and TRBJ1-2; TRBD1 aligns across 7 bases. The CDR3 extends over 12 amino acids. Germline V gives CDR1 KGHDR, CDR2 SFDVKD. V shed 7 bases, J shed 4 bases, and the junction held 2 bases outside the gene matches. Here the CDR3 reads CATSDRAYGYTF. The DNA for the CDR3 is TGTGCCACCAGCGACAGGGCCTATGGCTACACCTTC.

The rearrangement uses TRBV28 and TRBJ2-3; TRBD1 might be the D (6 bases). The CDR3 loop spans 14 amino acids. The V end lost 6 bases, the J end lost 0 bases, and 10 bases lay between the germline ends. Germline CDR1 and CDR2: MDHEN and SYDVKM. The CDR3 DNA follows: TGTGCCAGCAGGGCTACAGGGAGCACAGATACGCAGTATTTT. This translates into CASRATGSTDTQYF.

The chain combines TRBV28 with TRBJ1-5; no firm D call. The length of the CDR3 is 11 residues. Germline CDR1 MDHEN, CDR2 SYDVKM. Between the trimmed V and J ends, which lost 6 bases and 11 bases, there was a span of 11 bases. The CDR3: CASSRGASQHF. In DNA form, the CDR3 reads TGTGCCAGCAGCCGGGGAGCGTCCCAGCATTTT.

The chain employs TRBV13 and TRBJ1-5; D possibly corresponds to TRBD1 (6 bases). Trimming took off 0 bases at V and 6 bases at J, with 9 bases between the two ends. This CDR3 contains 14 residues. Germline V gene lookup returns CDR1 PRHDT and CDR2 FYEKMQ (reference sequence). In DNA form, the CDR3 reads TGTGCCAGCAGCTTAGGCAGGGGAGTTCAGCCCCAGCATTTT. This gives the protein CASSLGRGVQPQHF.

This chain connects TRBV4-1 to TRBJ1-2, with TRBD1 as a possible D gene (6 bases). V was cut by 5 bases and J by 2 bases, with 15 bases left in between. Germline-derived CDR1 and CDR2 are MGHRA and YSYEKL. This CDR3 is 15 amino acids long. The DNA of the CDR3 is TGCGCCAGCAGCAGTACTACAGGGCGAAACTATGGCTACACCTTC. Translated: CASSSTTGRNYGYTF.

The V and J genes are TRBV21-1 and TRBJ2-2; the D call in the table, TRBD2, was not verified against the DNA. TRBV21-1 is a pseudogene. This CDR3 comprises 15 residues. The CDR3: CASRGTSGITGELFF. For the CDR3, the DNA is TGTGCCAGCAGAGGGACTAGCGGGATCACCGGGGAGCTGTTTTTT.

The chain employs TRBV7-2 and TRBJ2-5; 8 bases fit TRBD1. The CDR3 is 14 residues long. Trimming cost V 5 bases and J 6 bases; bases outside gene matches: 8. Germline V gene sequence: CDR1 SGHTA, CDR2 FQGNSA. The CDR3 region has the DNA TGTGCCAGCAGCCCGGACAGGGTTGGTAAGACCCAGTACTTC. It translates to CASSPDRVGKTQYF.

The rearrangement links TRBV9 to TRBJ2-3; D is unclear. V dropped 0 bases and J dropped 3 bases, with 14 bases sitting between them. The CDR3 length is 16 residues. Looked up from germline, CDR1 is SGDLS and CDR2 is YYNGEE. The CDR3 sequence is CASSVAYETPTDTQYF. CDR3 sequence (DNA): TGTGCCAGCAGCGTAGCTTATGAGACACCTACAGATACGCAGTATTTT. Combining the CDR3 with reference TRBV9 and TRBJ2-3 gives the whole variable domain DSGVTQTPKHLITATGQRVTLRCSPRSGDLSVYWYQQSLDQGLQFLIQYYNGEERAKGNILERFSAQQFPDLHSELNLSSLELGDSALYFCASSVAYETPTDTQYFGPGTRLTVL.

This rearrangement joins TRBV5-6 to TRBJ2-2; the D is unclear. Between the trimmed V and J ends, which lost 1 base and 3 bases, there was a span of 4 bases. From germline, CDR1 is SGHDT and CDR2 YYEEEE. CDR3 length: 13 residues. CDR3 DNA sequence: TGTGCCAGCAGCTTGTGGGACACCGGGGAGCTGTTTTTT. Translated: CASSLWDTGELFF.

The chain uses TRBV27 and TRBJ2-5, with D uncertain. CDR1 and CDR2 from the germline V gene are MNHEY and SMNVEV (reference sequence). Trimming stripped 0 bases from V and 0 bases from J, with 5 bases between. The CDR3 contains 14 residues. The CDR3 DNA reads as TGTGCCAGCAGTTTATCCACGTACCAAGAGACCCAGTACTTC. Its translation: CASSLSTYQETQYF.

The V gene is TRBV2, the J gene TRBJ2-1, with TRBD2 matching over 10 bases. Trimming at V came to 3 bases and at J to 2 bases, leaving 10 bases not matched to a gene. The CDR3 covers 18 residues. The germline V gene encodes CDR1 SNHLY and CDR2 FYNNEI. The CDR3 here is CASSDTNSGRTTYNEQFF. CDR3 bases: TGTGCCAGCAGTGACACAAATAGCGGGAGGACGACCTACAATGAGCAGTTCTTC. Drawing the rest from reference TRBV2 and TRBJ2-1, the complete variable domain is EPEVTQTPSHQVTQMGQEVILRCVPISNHLYFYWYRQILGQKVEFLVSFYNNEISEKSEIFDDQFSVERPDGSNFTLKIRSTKLEDSAMYFCASSDTNSGRTTYNEQFFGPGTRLTVL.

V and J are TRBV19 and TRBJ2-5; 10 nucleotides agree with TRBD1. The CDR3 spans 13 residues. The V and J ends lost 4 bases and 5 bases, in that order; junction bases with no gene match: 1. Germline loops: CDR1 LNHDA, CDR2 SQIVND (reference sequence). CDR3 bases: TGTGCCAGTAGTAGGGGACAGGGGGAGACCCAGTACTTC. Amino acids: CASSRGQGETQYF. Full variable domain (missing parts from reference TRBV19 and TRBJ2-5): DGGITQSPKYLFRKEGQNVTLSCEQNLNHDAMYWYRQDPGQGLRLIYYSQIVNDFQKGDIAEGYSVSREKKESFPLTVTSAQKNPTAFYLCASSRGQGETQYFGPGTRLLVL.

The chain carries TRBV29-1 and TRBJ1-1, with a weak D call TRBD1 (6 bases). The CDR3 is 12 amino acids. V shed 7 bases and J shed 4 bases, with 13 bases lying between them. The germline gives CDR1 SQVTM, CDR2 ANQGSEA. DNA for the CDR3: TGCAGCGCCCGGAGGGGGAGCACTGAAGCTTTCTTT. This gives the protein CSARRGSTEAFF.

The chain carries TRBV28 and TRBJ1-5, with TRBD1 identical over 7 bases. Germline lookup yields CDR1 MDHEN and CDR2 SYDVKM. This CDR3 has 14 amino acids. Unmatched junction bases numbered 5, after V lost 5 bases and J lost 4 bases. The chain's CDR3 is CASSPAGGNQPQHF. CDR3 in DNA: TGTGCCAGCAGTCCTGCAGGGGGGAATCAGCCCCAGCATTTT.

The chain couples TRBV6-5 to TRBJ1-1; D is perhaps TRBD1 (5 bases). Germline assignment: CDR1 MNHEY and CDR2 SVGAGI. The ends were cut back, 5 bases at V and 1 base at J, with 11 bases in the middle. CDR3 length: 14 residues. The CDR3 DNA reads TGTGCCAGCAGTCCGGCGGGGGGGAACACTGAAGCTTTCTTT. Translated, it gives CASSPAGGNTEAFF.

The rearrangement joins TRBV4-1 to TRBJ1-1, with unresolved D. CDR1 MGHRA and CDR2 YSYEKL come from the germline V gene. This CDR3 is 17 amino acids long. V dropped 4 bases and J dropped 1 base, with 19 bases sitting between them. CDR3 amino acids: CASSPPGLARGNTEAFF. The CDR3 nucleotides are TGCGCCAGCAGCCCCCCGGGCCTCGCGCGGGGGAACACTGAAGCTTTCTTT.

In DNA, the CDR3 is TGTGCCAGCAGTTTTGCAGGGATGAACACTGAAGCTTTCTTT. It is translated as CASSFAGMNTEAFF. The chain uses TRBV28 and TRBJ1-1, with TRBD1 as a possible D gene (5 bases). Looked up from germline, CDR1 is MDHEN and CDR2 is SYDVKM. Trimming took off 3 bases at V and 0 bases at J, with 8 bases between the two ends. The CDR3 sequence is 14 residues long.

This chain connects TRBV6-6 to TRBJ2-3, with 7 bases matching TRBD2. V was clipped by 6 bases and J by 6 bases; unmatched bases: 9. Germline lookup yields CDR1 MNHNY and CDR2 SVGAGI (reference sequence). CDR3 size: 14 residues. CDR3 residues: CASSGGSAHDTQYF. The CDR3 DNA sequence: TGTGCCAGCAGCGGGGGGTCAGCACATGATACGCAGTATTTT.

The rearrangement uses TRBV6-5 and TRBJ2-7; 7 positions match TRBD1. Trimming removed 7 bases from V and 1 base from J; junction bases left unmatched: 7. This CDR3 is built from 14 residues. Germline V gene lookup returns CDR1 MNHEY and CDR2 SVGAGI. The CDR3 sequence is CASTLGGGSYEQYF. The CDR3 DNA is TGTGCCAGCACCCTAGGGGGCGGTTCCTACGAGCAGTACTTC.